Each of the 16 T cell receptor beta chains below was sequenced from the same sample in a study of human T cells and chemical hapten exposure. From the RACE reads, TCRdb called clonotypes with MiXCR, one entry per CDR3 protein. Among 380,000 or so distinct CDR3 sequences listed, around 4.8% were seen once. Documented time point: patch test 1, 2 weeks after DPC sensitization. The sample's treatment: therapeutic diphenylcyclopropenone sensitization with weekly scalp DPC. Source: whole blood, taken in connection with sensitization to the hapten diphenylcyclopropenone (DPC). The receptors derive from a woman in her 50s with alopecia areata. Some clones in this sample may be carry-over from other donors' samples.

The CDR3 bases are TGTGCCAGCAGCTTGGCGGGGGATAGCACAGATACGCAGTATTTT. It translates to CASSLAGDSTDTQYF. This rearrangement joins TRBV5-6 to TRBJ2-3, with a possible D match to TRBD2 (6 bases). Germline V CDR1 and CDR2: SGHDT, YYEEEE. The V and J ends lost 0 bases and 0 bases respectively, with 8 bases between them. The CDR3 has 15 residues.

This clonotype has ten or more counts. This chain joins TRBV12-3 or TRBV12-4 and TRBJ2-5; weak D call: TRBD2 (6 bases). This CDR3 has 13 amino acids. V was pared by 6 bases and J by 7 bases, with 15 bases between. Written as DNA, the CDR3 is TGTGCCAGCAGCCCAGGACGGAGGGGGACCCAGTACTTC. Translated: CASSPGRRGTQYF.

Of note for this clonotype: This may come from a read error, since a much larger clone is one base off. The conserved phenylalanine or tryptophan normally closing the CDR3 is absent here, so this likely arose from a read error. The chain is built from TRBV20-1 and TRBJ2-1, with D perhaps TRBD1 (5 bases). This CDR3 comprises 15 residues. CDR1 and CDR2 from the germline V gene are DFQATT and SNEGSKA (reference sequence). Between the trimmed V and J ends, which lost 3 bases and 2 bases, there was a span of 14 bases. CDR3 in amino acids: CSARPLGVTYNEQFL. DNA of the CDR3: TGCAGTGCTAGGCCCCTAGGGGTAACCTACAATGAGCAGTTCCTC.

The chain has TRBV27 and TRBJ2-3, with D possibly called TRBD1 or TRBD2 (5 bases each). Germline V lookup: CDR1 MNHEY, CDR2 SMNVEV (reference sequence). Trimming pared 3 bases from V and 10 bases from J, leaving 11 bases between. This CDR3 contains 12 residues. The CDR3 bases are TGTGCCAGCAGTTTGTCCCGAGGGGCGCAGTATTTT. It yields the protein CASSLSRGAQYF.

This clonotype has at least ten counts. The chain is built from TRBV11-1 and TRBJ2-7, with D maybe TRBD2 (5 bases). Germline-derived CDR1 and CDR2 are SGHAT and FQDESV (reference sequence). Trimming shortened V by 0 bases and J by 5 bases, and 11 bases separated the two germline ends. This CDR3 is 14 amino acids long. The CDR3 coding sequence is TGTGCCAGCAGCTTAGCCCAAGCGGCCCACGAGCAGTACTTC. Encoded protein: CASSLAQAAHEQYF.

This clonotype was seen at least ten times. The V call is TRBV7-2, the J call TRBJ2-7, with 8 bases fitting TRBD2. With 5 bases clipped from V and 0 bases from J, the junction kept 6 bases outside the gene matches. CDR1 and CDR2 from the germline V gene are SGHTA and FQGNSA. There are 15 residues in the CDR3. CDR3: CASSATGTSSYEQYF. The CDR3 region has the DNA TGTGCCAGCAGCGCGACCGGGACTAGCTCCTACGAGCAGTACTTC.

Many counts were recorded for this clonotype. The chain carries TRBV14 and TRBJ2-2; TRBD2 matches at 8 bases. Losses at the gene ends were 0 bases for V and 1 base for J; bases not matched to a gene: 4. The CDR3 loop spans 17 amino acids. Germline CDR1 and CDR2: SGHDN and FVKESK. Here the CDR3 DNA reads TGTGCCAGCAGCCAAGATCAAACTAGCGGGAACACCGGGGAGCTGTTTTTT. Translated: CASSQDQTSGNTGELFF. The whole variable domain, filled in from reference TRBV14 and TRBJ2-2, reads EAGVTQFPSHSVIEKGQTVTLRCDPISGHDNLYWYRRVMGKEIKFLLHFVKESKQDESGMPNNRFLAERTGGTYSTLKVQPAELEDSGVYFCASSQDQTSGNTGELFFGEGSRLTVL.

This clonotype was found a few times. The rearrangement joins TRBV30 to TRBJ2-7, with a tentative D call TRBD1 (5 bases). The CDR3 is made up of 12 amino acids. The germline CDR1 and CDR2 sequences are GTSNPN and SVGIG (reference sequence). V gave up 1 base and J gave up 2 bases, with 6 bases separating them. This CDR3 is CAWSEQAYEQYF. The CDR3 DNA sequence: TGTGCCTGGAGTGAACAGGCCTACGAGCAGTACTTC. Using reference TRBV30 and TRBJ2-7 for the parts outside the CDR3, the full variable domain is SQTIHQWPATLVQPVGSPLSLECTVEGTSNPNLYWYRQAAGRGLQLLFYSVGIGQISSEVPQNLSASRPQDRQFILSSKKLLLSDSGFYLCAWSEQAYEQYFGPGTRLTVT.

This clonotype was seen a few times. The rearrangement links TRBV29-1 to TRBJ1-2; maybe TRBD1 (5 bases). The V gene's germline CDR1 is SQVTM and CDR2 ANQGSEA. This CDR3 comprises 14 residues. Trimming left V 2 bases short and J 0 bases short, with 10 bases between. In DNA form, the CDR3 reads TGCAGCGTTGAAAGAGGGGTAGCTAACTATGGCTACACCTTC. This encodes CSVERGVANYGYTF.

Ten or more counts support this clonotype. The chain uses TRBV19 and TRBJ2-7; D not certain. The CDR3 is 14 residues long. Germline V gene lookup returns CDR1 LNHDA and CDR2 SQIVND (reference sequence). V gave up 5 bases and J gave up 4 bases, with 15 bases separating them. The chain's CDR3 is CASSSSSVGYEQYF. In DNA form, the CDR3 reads TGTGCCAGTAGTTCCTCCTCCGTAGGTTACGAGCAGTACTTC.

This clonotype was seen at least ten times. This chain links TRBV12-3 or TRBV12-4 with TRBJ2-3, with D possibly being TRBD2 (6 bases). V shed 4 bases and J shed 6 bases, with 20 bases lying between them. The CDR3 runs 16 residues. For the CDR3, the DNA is TGTGCCAGCAGTTACGCCGGGACTGTATATGTTGATACGCAGTATTTT. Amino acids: CASSYAGTVYVDTQYF.

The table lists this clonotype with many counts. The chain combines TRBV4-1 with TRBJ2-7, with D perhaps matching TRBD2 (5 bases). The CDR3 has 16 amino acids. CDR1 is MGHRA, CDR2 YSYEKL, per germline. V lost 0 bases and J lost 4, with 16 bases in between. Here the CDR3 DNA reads TGCGCCAGCAGCCAAGATAGTGGGTTCTCGGGGTACGAGCAGTACTTC. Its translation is CASSQDSGFSGYEQYF.

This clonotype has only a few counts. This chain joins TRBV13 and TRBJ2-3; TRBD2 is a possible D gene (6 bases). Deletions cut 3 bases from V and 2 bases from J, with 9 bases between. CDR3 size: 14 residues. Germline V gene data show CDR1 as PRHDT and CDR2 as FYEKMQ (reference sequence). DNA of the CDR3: TGTGCCAGCAGCTTCCGGGACTTCACAGATACGCAGTATTTT. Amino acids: CASSFRDFTDTQYF.

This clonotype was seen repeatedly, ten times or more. CDR3 protein: CSVEGSSGNTIYF. The CDR3 nucleotides are TGCAGCGTCGAGGGGAGCTCTGGAAACACCATATATTTT. J is TRBJ1-3 and V is TRBV29-1; a possible D gene is TRBD1 (5 bases). Germline V gives CDR1 SQVTM, CDR2 ANQGSEA. The CDR3 sequence is 13 residues long. V was cut by 6 bases and J by 0 bases, with 9 bases left in between.

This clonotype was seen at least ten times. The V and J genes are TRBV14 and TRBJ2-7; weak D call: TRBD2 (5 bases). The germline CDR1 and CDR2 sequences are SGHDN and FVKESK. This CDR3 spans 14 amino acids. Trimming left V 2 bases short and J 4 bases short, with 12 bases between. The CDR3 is CASSQIGSGYEQYF. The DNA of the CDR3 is TGTGCCAGCAGCCAAATTGGGTCGGGATACGAGCAGTACTTC.

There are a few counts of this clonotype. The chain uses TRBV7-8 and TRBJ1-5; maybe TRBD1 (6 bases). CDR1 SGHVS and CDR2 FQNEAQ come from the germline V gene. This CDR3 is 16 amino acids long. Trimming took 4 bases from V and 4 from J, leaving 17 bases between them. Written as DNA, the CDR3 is TGTGCCAGCAGCTCGCGGGGGCTCCAGGGGAATCAGCCCCAGCATTTT. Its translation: CASSSRGLQGNQPQHF.